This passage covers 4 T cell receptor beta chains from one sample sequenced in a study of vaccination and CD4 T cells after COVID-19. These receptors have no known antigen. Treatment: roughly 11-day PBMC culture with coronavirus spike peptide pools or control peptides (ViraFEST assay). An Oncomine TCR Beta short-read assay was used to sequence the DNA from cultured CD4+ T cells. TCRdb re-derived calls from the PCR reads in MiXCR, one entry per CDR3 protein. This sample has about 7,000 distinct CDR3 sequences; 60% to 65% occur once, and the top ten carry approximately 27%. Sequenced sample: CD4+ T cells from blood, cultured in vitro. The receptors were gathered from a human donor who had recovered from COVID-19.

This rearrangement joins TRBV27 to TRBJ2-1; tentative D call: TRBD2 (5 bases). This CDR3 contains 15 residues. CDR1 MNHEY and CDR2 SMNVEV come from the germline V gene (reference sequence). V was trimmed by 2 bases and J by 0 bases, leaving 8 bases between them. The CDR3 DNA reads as TGTGCCAGCAGTTTAGAGGGCCTCTCCTACAATGAGCAGTTCTTC. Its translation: CASSLEGLSYNEQFF.

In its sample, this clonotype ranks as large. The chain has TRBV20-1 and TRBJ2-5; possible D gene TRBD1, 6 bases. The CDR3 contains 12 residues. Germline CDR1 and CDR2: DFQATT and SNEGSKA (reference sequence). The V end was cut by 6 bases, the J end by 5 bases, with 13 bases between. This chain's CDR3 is CSAEQGGETQYF. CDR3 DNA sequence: TGCAGTGCAGAACAGGGCGGGGAGACCCAGTACTTC.

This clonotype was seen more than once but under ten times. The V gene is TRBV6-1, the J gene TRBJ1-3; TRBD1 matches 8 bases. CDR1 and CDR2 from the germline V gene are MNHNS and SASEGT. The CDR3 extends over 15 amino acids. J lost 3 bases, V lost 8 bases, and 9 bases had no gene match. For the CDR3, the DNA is TGTGCCAGCCGTACTCAGGGGGCGTTTGGAAACACCATATATTTT. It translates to CASRTQGAFGNTIYF.

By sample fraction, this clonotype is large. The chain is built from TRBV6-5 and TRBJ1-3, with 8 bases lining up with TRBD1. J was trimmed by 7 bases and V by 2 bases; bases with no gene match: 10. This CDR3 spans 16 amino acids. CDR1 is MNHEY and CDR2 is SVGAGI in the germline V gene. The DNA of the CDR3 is TGTGCCAGCAGTTACACACTACAGGGGGTCCAGAACACCATATATTTT. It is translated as CASSYTLQGVQNTIYF.